The 22 T cell receptor beta chains below all came from one sample that was sequenced in a study of cytomegalovirus exposure and HLA in healthy donors. A multiplex PCR was run with 60 Vbeta primers and 13 Jbeta primers. Some clones are missing from TCRdb's copy, which holds only in-frame ones; the method was immunoSEQ multiplex PCR. The table has approximately 190,000 clones, over 75% seen once. The material sequenced was PBMCs. The receptors originated from a man aged 40-49 years in good health and CMV-seropositive.

The gene calls are TRBV28 and TRBJ2-5, with 9 bases identical to TRBD2. The CDR3 is 14 amino acids. V lost 6 bases and J lost 9; bases outside the gene matches: 11. The germline V gene encodes CDR1 MDHEN and CDR2 SYDVKM. CDR3 in DNA: TGTGCCAGCAGCCCAAGCGTTCTAGCGGGGCCCCAGTACTTC. Protein: CASSPSVLAGPQYF.

The genes are TRBV6-4 and TRBJ2-3; 9 bases are a match to TRBD1. This CDR3 region has 14 residues. Germline values: CDR1 MRHNA, CDR2 SNTAGT. The ends lost 4 bases at V and 3 bases at J; junction bases unmatched: 2. CDR3: CASSAGQGTDTQYF. The CDR3 nucleotides read TGTGCCAGCAGTGCGGGACAGGGAACAGATACGCAGTATTTT.

This chain links TRBV5-1 with TRBJ2-5; D is perhaps TRBD2 (5 bases). Germline V gene data show CDR1 as SGHRS and CDR2 as YFSETQ. With 4 bases removed from V and 5 bases from J, the gap between germline ends came to 21 bases. The CDR3 consists of 16 residues. This CDR3 is CASSPLKNQIAETQYF. The CDR3, as DNA: TGCGCCAGCAGCCCGCTCAAAAACCAAATAGCGGAGACCCAGTACTTC. Complete variable domain (other parts from reference TRBV5-1 and TRBJ2-5): KAGVTQTPRYLIKTRGQQVTLSCSPISGHRSVSWYQQTPGQGLQFLFEYFSETQRNKGNFPGRFSGRQFSNSRSEMNVSTLELGDSALYLCASSPLKNQIAETQYFGPGTRLLVL.

The rearrangement links TRBV30 to TRBJ2-1; 9 bases align to TRBD2. This CDR3 region has 16 residues. Germline assignment: CDR1 GTSNPN and CDR2 SVGIG (reference sequence). Germline trimming cut 0 bases from V and 9 bases from J; bases unmatched to any gene: 12. CDR3 in amino acids: CAWSVRSGGGAGEQFF. The CDR3, as DNA: TGTGCCTGGAGTGTAAGGTCGGGCGGGGGGGCCGGTGAGCAGTTCTTC.

This clone showed up just once. The chain is built from TRBV20-1 and TRBJ2-1, with D uncertain. In germline, CDR1 is DFQATT, CDR2 SNEGSKA (reference sequence). The V gene lost 5 bases and the J gene lost 4 bases, with 3 bases spanning the gap. This CDR3 has 10 residues. The CDR3 sequence: CSALYNEQFF. In DNA, the CDR3 is TGCAGTGCTCTATACAATGAGCAGTTCTTC.

The rearrangement joins TRBV2 to TRBJ1-1; TRBD1 is a possible D gene (5 bases). This CDR3 is 14 amino acids long. Trimming cost V 6 bases and J 6 bases, with 17 bases left between them. Germline assignment: CDR1 SNHLY and CDR2 FYNNEI. The CDR3 loop reads CASSEWGVSAEAFF. CDR3 bases: TGTGCCAGCAGCGAATGGGGGGTTAGCGCTGAAGCTTTCTTT.

V gene TRBV7-9 combines with J gene TRBJ1-6; D remains ambiguous. V shed 4 bases and J shed 3 bases, with 10 bases lying between them. The germline V gene has CDR1 SEHNR and CDR2 FQNEAQ (reference sequence). The CDR3 extends over 15 amino acids. The CDR3 spells CASSSETDYNSPLHF. DNA for the CDR3: TGTGCCAGCAGCTCGGAGACCGACTATAATTCACCCCTCCACTTT.

The J gene is TRBJ2-5, the V gene TRBV30; TRBD1 matches 7 bases. The V segment lost 5 bases and the J segment 5 bases; nucleotides outside the gene matches: 5. The CDR3 spans 12 residues. Germline loops: CDR1 GTSNPN, CDR2 SVGIG (reference sequence). The CDR3 nucleotides are TGTGCCTGGTACAGGGGCGGTGAGACCCAGTACTTC. Its protein product is CAWYRGGETQYF.

This chain joins TRBV28 and TRBJ2-5; D unclear. This CDR3 has 11 amino acids. Germline lookup yields CDR1 MDHEN and CDR2 SYDVKM. V was clipped by 4 bases and J by 5 bases, with 5 bases between them. CDR3 loop: CASSSVETQYF. In DNA, the CDR3 is TGTGCCAGCAGTTCAGTCGAGACCCAGTACTTC.

V usage is TRBV4-3 and J usage is TRBJ2-6; 10 bases align to TRBD1. The J segment lost 0 bases and the V segment lost 1 base, leaving 0 bases of the junction unmatched. CDR1 LGHNA and CDR2 YSLEER come from the germline V gene. This CDR3 is built from 17 residues. CDR3 region: CASSQGTGGSGANVLTF. CDR3 sequence (DNA): TGCGCCAGCAGCCAAGGGACAGGGGGCTCTGGGGCCAACGTCCTGACTTTC.

CDR3 residues: CASSLFPYEQYF. The CDR3 region has the DNA TGCGCCAGCAGCTTGTTCCCTTACGAGCAGTACTTC. The V gene is TRBV5-1, the J gene TRBJ2-7; D gene uncertain. Deletions cut 1 base from V and 4 bases from J, with 6 bases between. The germline gives CDR1 SGHRS, CDR2 YFSETQ. This CDR3 has 12 residues.

V is TRBV10-3 and J is TRBJ1-2; no clear D gene. This CDR3 contains 13 residues. Germline CDR1 ENHRY, CDR2 SYGVKD. V lost 10 bases to trimming and J lost 7 bases, with 19 bases between them. The CDR3 sequence is CATPRFGRFGYTF. CDR3 DNA: TGTGCCACCCCGAGGTTTGGCCGATTTGGCTACACCTTC.

The V call is TRBV28, the J call TRBJ2-5, with 9 bases matching TRBD1. Germline V gives CDR1 MDHEN, CDR2 SYDVKM. The length of the CDR3 is 14 residues. The V and J ends lost 5 bases and 5 bases, in that order; junction bases with no gene match: 6. In nucleotides, the CDR3 is TGTGCCAGCAGTCTCACAGGGGGCCGGGAGACCCAGTACTTC. Translating gives CASSLTGGRETQYF.

This chain connects TRBV2 to TRBJ1-5, with TRBD1 as a possible D gene (5 bases). Trimming removed 0 bases from V and 2 bases from J, with 11 bases in between. Germline V CDR1 and CDR2: SNHLY, FYNNEI. The CDR3 spans 16 residues. Here the CDR3 reads CASSEARGTGNQPQHF. The CDR3 coding sequence is TGTGCCAGCAGTGAAGCTAGGGGAACGGGCAATCAGCCCCAGCATTTT.

This rearrangement joins TRBV29-1 to TRBJ1-1; 10 bases line up with TRBD1. The CDR3 contains 14 residues. Germline-derived CDR1 and CDR2 are SQVTM and ANQGSEA. V shed 6 bases, J shed 1 base, and the junction held 5 bases outside the gene matches. The CDR3 region has the DNA TGCAGCGTCGCTGGGACAGGGGAGAACACTGAAGCTTTCTTT. As protein: CSVAGTGENTEAFF.

This chain links TRBV4-3 with TRBJ1-6, with 12 nucleotides matching TRBD1. The V gene's germline CDR1 is LGHNA and CDR2 YSLEER. This CDR3 contains 15 residues. V lost 4 bases to trimming and J lost 10 bases; unmatched junction nucleotides: 5. The CDR3 DNA reads TGCGCCAGCAGCCTAGGGACAGGGGGCAGCTCACCCCTCCACTTT. The encoded protein is CASSLGTGGSSPLHF.

This chain connects TRBV2 to TRBJ1-2, with 7 positions matching TRBD1. CDR3 size: 14 residues. J lost 7 bases, V lost 5 bases, and 10 bases had no gene match. Germline V CDR1 and CDR2: SNHLY, FYNNEI. In DNA form, the CDR3 reads TGTGCCAGCAGTAGAGACAGGGTTAGTGCTGGCTACACCTTC. This encodes CASSRDRVSAGYTF.

The chain employs TRBV29-1 and TRBJ2-3; tentative D call: TRBD2 (6 bases). The V gene lost 3 bases and the J gene lost 6 bases, with 10 bases spanning the gap. Germline CDR1 is SQVTM and CDR2 is ANQGSEA. The CDR3 consists of 12 residues. This CDR3 reads CSVDELADTQYF. The CDR3 DNA follows: TGCAGCGTTGACGAGCTAGCGGATACGCAGTATTTT.

The chain couples TRBV29-1 to TRBJ1-2; 9 bases are shared with TRBD1. With 6 bases clipped from V and 5 bases from J, the junction kept 7 bases outside the gene matches. Germline CDR1 is SQVTM and CDR2 is ANQGSEA. This CDR3 region has 13 residues. The CDR3 DNA follows: TGCAGCGTCCTGGACAGGGGCCCTTATGGCTACACCTTC. Translated, it gives CSVLDRGPYGYTF. Full variable domain (missing parts from reference TRBV29-1 and TRBJ1-2): SAVISQKPSRDICQRGTSLTIQCQVDSQVTMMFWYRQQPGQSLTLIATANQGSEATYESGFVIDKFPISRPNLTFSTLTVSNMSPEDSSIYLCSVLDRGPYGYTFGSGTRLTVV.

V is TRBV4-3 and J is TRBJ2-3, with 7 bases matching TRBD2. J gave up 5 bases and V 4 bases, and 9 bases lay outside the gene matches. This CDR3 contains 15 residues. The germline V gene encodes CDR1 LGHNA and CDR2 YSLEER. This chain's CDR3 is CASSRLGLEEDTQYF. In nucleotides, the CDR3 is TGCGCCAGCAGCCGCTTAGGACTAGAAGAAGATACGCAGTATTTT.

The chain uses TRBV28 and TRBJ1-3; D unresolved. Germline assignment: CDR1 MDHEN and CDR2 SYDVKM. The length of the CDR3 is 15 residues. Between the trimmed V and J ends, which lost 4 bases and 0 bases, there was a span of 10 bases. The CDR3 DNA reads as TGTGCCAGCAGTTCTCCCTTGAGCTCTGGAAACACCATATATTTT. Its translation: CASSSPLSSGNTIYF. Full variable domain (missing parts from reference TRBV28 and TRBJ1-3): DVKVTQSSRYLVKRTGEKVFLECVQDMDHENMFWYRQDPGLGLRLIYFSYDVKMKEKGDIPEGYSVSREKKERFSLILESASTNQTSMYLCASSSPLSSGNTIYFGEGSWLTVV.

This clone was found once. The chain recombines TRBV7-3 with TRBJ2-3; possible D gene TRBD1, 7 bases. Trimming stripped 5 bases from V and 0 bases from J, with 27 bases between. The CDR3 runs to 20 residues. CDR1 and CDR2 from the germline V gene are SGHTA and FQGTGA. This CDR3 is CASSPSPGGLGGTSTDTQYF. The CDR3 bases are TGTGCCAGCAGCCCCAGTCCAGGGGGTTTGGGGGGCACTAGCACAGATACGCAGTATTTT.